Below are 5 T cell receptor beta chains sequenced from a single sample in a study of T cell responses to AZD1222 COVID-19 vaccine. The protocol was immunoSEQ multiplex PCR, while the TCRdb copy is restricted to in-frame clones and leaves out a portion. This table has about 140,000 clones, 80% to 90% appearing once. The sequencing here drew on peripheral blood, taken on day 0 of AZD1222 vaccination. These receptor sequences come from an adult in good health.

The chain employs TRBV12-3 or TRBV12-4 and TRBJ1-4; D remains unclear. There are 13 residues in the CDR3. The V gene lost 6 bases and the J gene lost 2 bases, with 7 bases spanning the gap. The CDR3 sequence: CASRGSTNEKLFF. The CDR3 bases are TGTGCCAGCAGGGGGTCGACTAATGAAAAACTGTTTTTT.

The V and J genes are TRBV4-1 and TRBJ1-1, with D uncertain. This CDR3 is 15 amino acids long. The V end lost 4 bases, the J end lost 1 base, and 13 bases lay between the germline ends. Germline values: CDR1 MGHRA, CDR2 YSYEKL. In DNA, the CDR3 is TGCGCCAGCAGCCCATGGACCGCCAGGAACACTGAAGCTTTCTTT. Translation: CASSPWTARNTEAFF.

The V gene is TRBV5-1, the J gene TRBJ2-5, with 12 bases matching TRBD1. The CDR3 has 15 amino acids. Trimming at V came to 4 bases and at J to 5 bases, leaving 6 bases not matched to a gene. Germline V gene sequence: CDR1 SGHRS, CDR2 YFSETQ. CDR3 amino acids: CASSRGQGASETQYF. CDR3 nucleotide sequence: TGCGCCAGCAGCCGGGGACAGGGGGCTTCGGAGACCCAGTACTTC.

The V call is TRBV7-9, the J call TRBJ2-7; no reliable D call. CDR1 SEHNR and CDR2 FQNEAQ come from the germline V gene (reference sequence). CDR3 size: 13 residues. Between the trimmed V and J ends, which lost 2 bases and 3 bases, there was a span of 8 bases. The CDR3 sequence: CASSLNSLYEQYF. DNA of the CDR3: TGTGCCAGCAGCTTAAACAGCCTCTACGAGCAGTACTTC.

The rearrangement uses TRBV6-4 and TRBJ2-7; 7 bases map to TRBD1. Germline V gene lookup returns CDR1 MRHNA and CDR2 SNTAGT. J was trimmed by 5 bases and V by 7 bases; bases with no gene match: 11. The CDR3 has 14 residues. The CDR3 bases are TGTGCCAGCACTCAGACAGGGACAAAAAACGAGCAGTACTTC. As protein: CASTQTGTKNEQYF.